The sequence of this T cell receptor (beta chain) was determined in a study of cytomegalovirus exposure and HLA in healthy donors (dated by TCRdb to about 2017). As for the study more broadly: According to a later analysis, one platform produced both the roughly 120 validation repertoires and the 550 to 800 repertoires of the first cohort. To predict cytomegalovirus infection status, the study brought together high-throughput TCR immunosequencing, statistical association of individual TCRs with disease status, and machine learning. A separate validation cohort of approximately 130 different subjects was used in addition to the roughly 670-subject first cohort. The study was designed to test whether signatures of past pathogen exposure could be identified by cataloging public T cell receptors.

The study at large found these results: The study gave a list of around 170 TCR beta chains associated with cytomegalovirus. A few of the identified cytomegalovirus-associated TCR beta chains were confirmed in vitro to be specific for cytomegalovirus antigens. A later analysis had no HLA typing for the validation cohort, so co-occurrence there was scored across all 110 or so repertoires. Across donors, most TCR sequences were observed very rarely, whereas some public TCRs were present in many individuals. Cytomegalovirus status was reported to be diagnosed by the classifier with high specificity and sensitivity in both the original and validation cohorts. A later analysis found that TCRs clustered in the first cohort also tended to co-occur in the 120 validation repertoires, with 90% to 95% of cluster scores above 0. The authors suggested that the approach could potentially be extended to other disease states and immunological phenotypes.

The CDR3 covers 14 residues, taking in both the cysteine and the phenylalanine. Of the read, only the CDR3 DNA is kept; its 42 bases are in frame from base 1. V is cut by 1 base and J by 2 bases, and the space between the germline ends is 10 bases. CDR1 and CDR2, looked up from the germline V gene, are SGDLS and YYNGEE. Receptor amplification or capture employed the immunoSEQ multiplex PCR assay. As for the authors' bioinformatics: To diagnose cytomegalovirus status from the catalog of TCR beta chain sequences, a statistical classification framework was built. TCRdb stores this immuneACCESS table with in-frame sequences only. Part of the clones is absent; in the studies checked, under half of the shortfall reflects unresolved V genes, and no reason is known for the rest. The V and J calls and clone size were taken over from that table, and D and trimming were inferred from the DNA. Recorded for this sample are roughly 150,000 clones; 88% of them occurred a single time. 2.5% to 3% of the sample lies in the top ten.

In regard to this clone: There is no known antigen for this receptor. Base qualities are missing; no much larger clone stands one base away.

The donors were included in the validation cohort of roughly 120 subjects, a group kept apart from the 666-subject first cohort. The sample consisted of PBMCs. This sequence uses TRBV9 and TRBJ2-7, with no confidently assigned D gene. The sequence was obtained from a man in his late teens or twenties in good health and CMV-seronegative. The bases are TGTGCCAGCAGCGTACTAGGCTACCCCTACGAGCAGTACTTC. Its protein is CASSVLGYPYEQYF. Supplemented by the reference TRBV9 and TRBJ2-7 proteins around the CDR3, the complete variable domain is DSGVTQTPKHLITATGQRVTLRCSPRSGDLSVYWYQQSLDQGLQFLIQYYNGEERAKGNILERFSAQQFPDLHSELNLSSLELGDSALYFCASSVLGYPYEQYFGPGTRLTVT.